These T cell receptor beta chains were read from a single sample in a study of molecular identifiers for immune sequencing clone quantification. In TCRdb, the PCR reads were re-called with MiXCR into one record per CDR3 protein. The sample records hundreds of thousands of distinct CDR3 sequences, 25% being singletons. The specimen sequenced was naive CD8+ T cells from blood, with Jurkat cell RNA spiked in. These receptors came from a human donor in good health. Some libraries in this study had Jurkat cell RNA spiked in. Both conserved end residues are part of each CDR3. Each record gives: V gene, clone size, D gene, J gene, CDR3 protein, CDR3 DNA. A D gene is named only where the DNA matches it firmly. Only some rows state a clone size, as once, few, many or a class for expanded clones.

V gene: TRBV12-3/TRBV12-4; clone size: once; D gene: .; J gene: TRBJ2-7; CDR3 protein: CASSPLSLVDEQYF; CDR3 DNA: TGTGCCAGCAGCCCCTTGTCCCTCGTGGACGAGCAGTACTTC
V gene: TRBV4-2; clone size: .; D gene: .; J gene: TRBJ1-3; CDR3 protein: CASSQDVEISGNTIYF; CDR3 DNA: TGTGCCAGCAGCCAGGACGTGGAGATCTCTGGAAACACCATATATTTT
V gene: TRBV30; clone size: .; D gene: .; J gene: TRBJ2-1; CDR3 protein: CAWSVGGEDEQFF; CDR3 DNA: TGTGCCTGGAGTGTCGGGGGTGAGGATGAGCAGTTCTTC
V gene: TRBV12-5; clone size: few; D gene: TRBD2; J gene: TRBJ2-5; CDR3 protein: CASGDPSAPSGGALQETQYF; CDR3 DNA: TGTGCTAGTGGTGACCCCTCCGCCCCTAGCGGGGGGGCCCTCCAAGAGACCCAGTACTTC
V gene: TRBV7-3; clone size: few; D gene: TRBD2; J gene: TRBJ2-2; CDR3 protein: CASSLLPRPRLADGGELFF; CDR3 DNA: TGTGCCAGCAGCTTATTACCCCGTCCGCGGCTAGCGGATGGCGGGGAGCTGTTTTTT
V gene: TRBV7-9; clone size: many; D gene: .; J gene: TRBJ1-5; CDR3 protein: CASSDKTDSNQPQHF; CDR3 DNA: TGTGCCAGCAGCGATAAGACGGATAGCAATCAGCCCCAGCATTTT
V gene: TRBV18; clone size: many; D gene: .; J gene: TRBJ1-1; CDR3 protein: CASSPGQRNTEAFF; CDR3 DNA: TGTGCCAGCTCGCCCGGACAGAGGAACACTGAAGCTTTCTTT
V gene: TRBV7-9; clone size: many; D gene: .; J gene: TRBJ1-3; CDR3 protein: CASSSQGNTIYF; CDR3 DNA: TGTGCCAGCAGCTCACAGGGTAACACCATATATTTT
V gene: TRBV30; clone size: many; D gene: TRBD2; J gene: TRBJ2-1; CDR3 protein: CAWNPSGDEQFF; CDR3 DNA: TGTGCCTGGAATCCTAGCGGGGATGAGCAGTTCTTC
V gene: TRBV12-3/TRBV12-4; clone size: many; D gene: .; J gene: TRBJ1-2; CDR3 protein: CASSLSRAPYGYTF; CDR3 DNA: TGTGCCAGCAGTTTGAGCAGGGCACCCTATGGCTACACCTTC
V gene: TRBV7-9; clone size: few; D gene: .; J gene: TRBJ2-4; CDR3 protein: CASSLVLANIQYF; CDR3 DNA: TGTGCCAGCAGCTTAGTACTAGCTAACATTCAGTACTTC
V gene: TRBV14; clone size: few; D gene: TRBD2; J gene: TRBJ2-7; CDR3 protein: CASSQDGPRAGYYEQYF; CDR3 DNA: TGTGCCAGCAGCCAAGATGGCCCCCGAGCGGGGTACTACGAGCAGTACTTC
V gene: TRBV7-8; clone size: few; D gene: .; J gene: TRBJ2-4; CDR3 protein: CASSLDGKNIQYF; CDR3 DNA: TGTGCCAGCAGCTTAGATGGGAAAAACATTCAGTACTTC
V gene: TRBV4-3; clone size: .; D gene: .; J gene: TRBJ1-1; CDR3 protein: CASSQVYGGPLEAFF; CDR3 DNA: TGCGCCAGCAGCCAAGTTTATGGGGGCCCATTAGAAGCTTTCTTT
V gene: TRBV20-1; clone size: .; D gene: .; J gene: TRBJ2-3; CDR3 protein: CSALLRAVTADTQYF; CDR3 DNA: TGCAGTGCTCTTCTCCGGGCCGTCACCGCAGATACGCAGTATTTT
V gene: TRBV27; clone size: few; D gene: TRBD2; J gene: TRBJ2-3; CDR3 protein: CASSLKPPGTSGRTDTQYF; CDR3 DNA: TGTGCCAGCAGTTTAAAACCTCCGGGGACTAGCGGGAGGACAGATACGCAGTATTTT
V gene: TRBV4-1; clone size: few; D gene: .; J gene: TRBJ2-7; CDR3 protein: CASSQTNSYEQYF; CDR3 DNA: TGCGCCAGCAGCCAAACAAACTCCTACGAGCAGTACTTC
V gene: TRBV6-5; clone size: many; D gene: .; J gene: TRBJ1-4; CDR3 protein: CASSDGVNHEKLFF; CDR3 DNA: TGTGCCAGCAGTGACGGAGTAAATCATGAAAAACTGTTTTTT
V gene: TRBV27; clone size: few; D gene: TRBD2; J gene: TRBJ2-7; CDR3 protein: CASRTPGLGYEQYF; CDR3 DNA: TGTGCCAGCAGGACACCGGGACTAGGCTACGAGCAGTACTTC
V gene: TRBV7-9; clone size: .; D gene: .; J gene: TRBJ1-1; CDR3 protein: CASSLQGKNTEAFF; CDR3 DNA: TGTGCCAGCAGCTTGCAGGGGAAGAACACTGAAGCTTTCTTT
V gene: TRBV30; clone size: few; D gene: .; J gene: TRBJ1-1; CDR3 protein: CAWSVIGGVTEAFF; CDR3 DNA: TGTGCCTGGAGTGTGATTGGGGGGGTCACTGAAGCTTTCTTT
V gene: TRBV14; clone size: many; D gene: .; J gene: TRBJ2-7; CDR3 protein: CASSQGFSYEQYF; CDR3 DNA: TGTGCCAGCAGCCAAGGGTTCTCCTACGAGCAGTACTTC
V gene: TRBV6-5; clone size: .; D gene: TRBD2; J gene: TRBJ2-1; CDR3 protein: CASSNGREWPQGEQLF; CDR3 DNA: TGTGCCAGCAGCAACGGGCGGGAGTGGCCTCAAGGGGAGCAGCTCTTC
V gene: TRBV7-9; clone size: many; D gene: .; J gene: TRBJ1-1; CDR3 protein: CASSLTASNTEAFF; CDR3 DNA: TGTGCCAGCAGCTTAACAGCCTCGAACACTGAAGCTTTCTTT
V gene: TRBV19; clone size: many; D gene: .; J gene: TRBJ2-7; CDR3 protein: CASSIDGTGYYEQYF; CDR3 DNA: TGTGCCAGTAGTATAGATGGGACCGGATACTACGAGCAGTACTTC
V gene: TRBV23-1; clone size: .; D gene: .; J gene: TRBJ2-6; CDR3 protein: CASSQQGSISGANILTF; CDR3 DNA: TGCGCCAGCAGCCAGCAAGGTTCTATCTCTGGGGCCAACATCCTGACTTTC
V gene: TRBV20-1; clone size: many; D gene: .; J gene: TRBJ2-7; CDR3 protein: CSARAPSSDEQYF; CDR3 DNA: TGCAGTGCTAGGGCCCCCTCGAGCGACGAGCAGTACTTC
V gene: TRBV19; clone size: few; D gene: .; J gene: TRBJ1-5; CDR3 protein: CASRGINQPQHF; CDR3 DNA: TGTGCCAGCCGCGGAATCAATCAGCCCCAGCATTTT
V gene: TRBV7-9; clone size: many; D gene: .; J gene: TRBJ1-1; CDR3 protein: CASSSQGDHTEAFF; CDR3 DNA: TGTGCCAGCAGCTCGCAGGGTGACCACACTGAAGCTTTCTTT